Below, 21 T cell receptor beta chains from the same sample are listed, as sequenced in a study of shared clonotypes between healthy human individuals. Assay used: immunoSEQ multiplex PCR; TCRdb lists only in-frame clones, some missing. The sample records millions of clones, approximately 92% being singletons. Sequences were obtained from naive CD4+ T cells sorted from blood. The sample's subset: CD45RA+ positively selected. These TCRs come from a man aged 18-30 years in good health.

This clone showed up just once. The chain carries TRBV18 and TRBJ2-7; 8 positions match TRBD1. The length of the CDR3 is 15 residues. V gave up 3 bases and J gave up 5 bases; unmatched junction bases: 9. The germline V gene encodes CDR1 KGHSH and CDR2 LQKENI. CDR3 bases: TGTGCCAGCTCACCCGGAGCAGGGGGCCTGGACGAGCAGTACTTC. Protein product: CASSPGAGGLDEQYF.

This chain links TRBV7-6 with TRBJ1-1; possibly TRBD1 for D (5 bases). CDR3 length: 15 residues. V was trimmed by 1 base and J by 1 base, leaving 10 bases between them. Germline V gene sequence: CDR1 SGHVS, CDR2 FNYEAQ. This CDR3 is CASSLDGGKNTEAFF. The CDR3 region has the DNA TGTGCCAGCAGCTTAGATGGGGGGAAGAACACTGAAGCTTTCTTT.

The chain has TRBV5-4 and TRBJ1-3; 9 bases map to TRBD1. Germline assignment: CDR1 SGHNT and CDR2 YYREEE (reference sequence). The CDR3 length is 14 residues. The V and J ends lost 4 bases and 10 bases, in that order; junction bases with no gene match: 9. The CDR3 loop reads CASSVTGGDLTIYF. The CDR3 DNA is TGTGCCAGCAGCGTAACAGGGGGCGATTTAACCATATATTTT.

J is TRBJ2-5 and V is TRBV18, with D hard to call. V was pared by 5 bases and J by 4 bases, with 11 bases between. Germline CDR1 is KGHSH and CDR2 is LQKENI. The CDR3 is made up of 13 amino acids. CDR3 nucleotide sequence: TGTGCCAGCTCAAGGGAAATGGTAGAGACCCAGTACTTC. This sequence encodes CASSREMVETQYF.

The chain carries TRBV4-3 and TRBJ2-2; 8 bases fit TRBD1. Per germline, CDR1 LGHNA and CDR2 YSLEER. This CDR3 contains 16 residues. V lost 0 bases, J lost 4 bases, and 4 bases stayed unmatched. CDR3 nucleotides: TGCGCCAGCAGCCAAGAGGCAGGGGGCTTCACCGGGGAGCTGTTTTTT. Its protein product is CASSQEAGGFTGELFF.

This clone was recorded only once. The V call is TRBV11-2, the J call TRBJ2-2; 8 bases match TRBD1. The CDR3 extends over 16 amino acids. The germline V gene has CDR1 SGHAT and CDR2 FQNNGV. Germline trimming cut 0 bases from V and 6 bases from J; bases unmatched to any gene: 6. The DNA of the CDR3 is TGTGCCAGCAGCTTAGACGTATACAGGGGGGCCGGGGAGCTGTTTTTT. Amino acid sequence: CASSLDVYRGAGELFF. The complete variable domain, with remaining parts taken from reference TRBV11-2 and TRBJ2-2, reads EAGVAQSPRYKIIEKRQSVAFWCNPISGHATLYWYQQILGQGPKLLIQFQNNGVVDDSQLPKDRFSAERLKGVDSTLKIQPAKLEDSAVYLCASSLDVYRGAGELFFGEGSRLTVL.

The chain has TRBV5-1 and TRBJ2-3; TRBD1 matches at 7 bases. This CDR3 has 15 amino acids. V trimming: 0 bases; J trimming: 2 bases; junction bases outside the gene matches: 3. CDR1 is SGHRS and CDR2 is YFSETQ in the germline V gene. The CDR3: CASSLVTGATDTQYF. The CDR3 DNA reads TGCGCCAGCAGCTTGGTCACAGGGGCCACAGATACGCAGTATTTT.

This CDR3 is CASSQGQAARYNEQFF. The DNA for the CDR3 is TGCGCCAGCAGCCAAGGACAGGCGGCGAGGTACAATGAGCAGTTCTTC. The chain links TRBV4-3 to TRBJ2-1; possibly TRBD1 for D (6 bases). The germline V and J ends were trimmed by 1 base and 4 bases, with 14 bases remaining between them. Germline lookup yields CDR1 LGHNA and CDR2 YSLEER. The CDR3 runs to 16 residues.

This chain joins TRBV5-1 and TRBJ1-2; tentative D call: TRBD1 (6 bases). The germline V gene encodes CDR1 SGHRS and CDR2 YFSETQ. The V and J ends lost 0 bases and 6 bases respectively, with 15 bases between them. This CDR3 spans 15 amino acids. The CDR3 DNA is TGCGCCAGCAGCTTGGGGGGGCCAACGAGAGATGGCTACACCTTC. It codes for CASSLGGPTRDGYTF.

The V and J genes are TRBV19 and TRBJ1-4, with D unclear. Trimming removed 3 bases at V and 7 bases at J, with 9 bases between. The CDR3 is 13 amino acids. The germline V gene has CDR1 LNHDA and CDR2 SQIVND (reference sequence). The CDR3 spells CASSMMEPEKLFF. The DNA for the CDR3 is TGTGCCAGTAGTATGATGGAACCTGAAAAACTGTTTTTT.

Details on this clone: Other DNA sequences in the same sample also yield this CDR3. The chain carries TRBV6-1 and TRBJ2-7; D is perhaps TRBD1 (6 bases). Germline CDR1 MNHNS, CDR2 SASEGT. With 4 bases removed from V and 4 bases from J, the gap between germline ends came to 11 bases. This CDR3 region has 13 residues. DNA of the CDR3: TGTGCCAGCAGTGCGGACAGAGGGTACGAGCAGTACTTC. Translated: CASSADRGYEQYF.

The gene calls are TRBV19 and TRBJ1-6, with 8 nucleotides matching TRBD1. Germline CDR1 LNHDA, CDR2 SQIVND (reference sequence). The CDR3 runs to 19 residues. Unmatched junction bases numbered 21, after V lost 6 bases and J lost 8 bases. CDR3 region: CASSSPTGEAISGDSPLHF. The DNA of the CDR3 is TGTGCCAGTAGCAGCCCGACAGGGGAGGCAATAAGTGGTGATTCACCCCTCCACTTT.

This chain uses TRBV15 with TRBJ2-3; no clear D gene. Trimming took off 0 bases at V and 5 bases at J, with 15 bases between the two ends. The CDR3 has 16 residues. The germline gives CDR1 LNHNV, CDR2 YYDKDF (reference sequence). The CDR3 sequence: CATSRDLRREGDTQYF. Written as DNA, the CDR3 is TGTGCCACCAGCAGAGATTTAAGGAGAGAAGGAGATACGCAGTATTTT.

V gene TRBV7-2 combines with J gene TRBJ2-7, with a tentative D call TRBD2 (6 bases). CDR3 length: 14 amino acids. V gave up 5 bases and J gave up 3 bases, with 14 bases separating them. CDR1 is SGHTA and CDR2 is FQGNSA in the germline V gene. The CDR3 here is CASSPRTTYYEQYF. The CDR3 region has the DNA TGTGCCAGCAGCCCGAGGACTACCTACTACGAGCAGTACTTC.

The rearrangement links TRBV11-2 to TRBJ2-2, with 8 bases that match TRBD2. The CDR3 has 16 residues. Germline CDR1 is SGHAT and CDR2 is FQNNGV. Germline trimming cut 3 bases from V and 5 bases from J; bases unmatched to any gene: 8. For the CDR3, the DNA is TGTGCCAGCAGCTTTTTGGCGGGAGGTTCTACCGGGGAGCTGTTTTTT. Amino acids: CASSFLAGGSTGELFF.

V is TRBV10-3 and J is TRBJ2-1; TRBD2 aligns across 14 bases. The trim removed 6 bases at V and 7 bases at J, leaving 8 bases unmatched. The CDR3 has 16 residues. Germline-derived CDR1 and CDR2 are ENHRY and SYGVKD. CDR3 nucleotides: TGTGCCATCAGGAGAGGACTAGCGGGAGGAATTAATGAGCAGTTCTTC. Translating it yields CAIRRGLAGGINEQFF.

In this sample, this clone turned up once. The rearrangement uses TRBV5-4 and TRBJ2-7; a possible D gene is TRBD2 (5 bases). The V end lost 4 bases, the J end lost 3 bases, and 11 bases lay between the germline ends. The CDR3 runs to 13 residues. From germline, CDR1 is SGHNT and CDR2 YYREEE (reference sequence). This CDR3 is CASSRELGYEQYF. CDR3 in DNA: TGTGCCAGCAGCAGGGAGCTCGGCTACGAGCAGTACTTC.

The rearrangement joins TRBV6-5 to TRBJ2-1; 10 nucleotides match TRBD2. Germline CDR1 is MNHEY and CDR2 is SVGAGI. With V trimmed by 6 bases and J by 15 bases, 17 bases remained unmatched. The CDR3 sequence is 15 residues long. This CDR3 is CASRPPGLAVGRLFF. In DNA, the CDR3 is TGTGCCAGCAGACCACCTGGACTAGCGGTAGGGCGGCTGTTCTTC.

In regard to this clone: A junction end diverges from the germline sequence, so it may reflect a read error. This sequence joins TRBV6-1 and TRBJ2-7; a possible D gene is TRBD2 (5 bases). CDR3 length: 12 residues. Germline V lookup: CDR1 MNHNS, CDR2 SASEGT. The CDR3 is CASSESRSGRHF. The DNA for the CDR3 is TGTGCCAGCAGTGAATCCAGGAGCGGTCGGCACTTC.

The rearrangement links TRBV5-1 to TRBJ2-3; 10 nucleotides line up with TRBD2. This CDR3 has 16 amino acids. The V and J ends lost 5 bases and 4 bases, in that order; junction bases with no gene match: 10. Germline V gene lookup returns CDR1 SGHRS and CDR2 YFSETQ. The CDR3, as DNA: TGCGCCAGCAGTTTCCTAGCGGGGGCGACCGCAGATACGCAGTATTTT. Translating it yields CASSFLAGATADTQYF.

The chain uses TRBV6-6 and TRBJ2-2, with 9 bases that match TRBD2. This CDR3 contains 15 residues. The germline V gene has CDR1 MNHNY and CDR2 SVGAGI (reference sequence). After removal of 11 bases from V and 8 bases from J, the junction contained 15 bases not matched to a gene. The CDR3: CAGEPGLAFSGELFF. The CDR3 nucleotides read TGTGCCGGGGAACCGGGACTAGCTTTTTCTGGGGAGCTGTTTTTT.